Below are 9 T cell receptor beta chains sequenced from a single sample in a study of cytomegalovirus exposure and HLA in healthy donors. PCR was performed using 60 Vbeta and 13 Jbeta primers. Method: immunoSEQ multiplex PCR; TCRdb's copy keeps in-frame clones and lacks some. The sample yields around 33,000 clones, of which the top ten take up around 3.5%. Specimen: PBMCs. These receptors were taken from a man in his forties in good health and CMV-seronegative.

The chain joins TRBV30 to TRBJ2-2; 9 bases align to TRBD2. The trim removed 4 bases at V and 0 bases at J, leaving 3 bases unmatched. CDR1 GTSNPN and CDR2 SVGIG come from the germline V gene (reference sequence). The CDR3 spans 15 residues. CDR3 sequence: CAWISGRPNTGELFF. The CDR3 nucleotides are TGTGCCTGGATTAGCGGGAGACCGAACACCGGGGAGCTGTTTTTT. The full variable domain, rest sourced from reference TRBV30 and TRBJ2-2, is SQTIHQWPATLVQPVGSPLSLECTVEGTSNPNLYWYRQAAGRGLQLLFYSVGIGQISSEVPQNLSASRPQDRQFILSSKKLLLSDSGFYLCAWISGRPNTGELFFGEGSRLTVL.

The chain couples TRBV7-2 to TRBJ2-1; D perhaps matches TRBD1 (5 bases). From germline, CDR1 is SGHTA and CDR2 FQGNSA. This CDR3 comprises 14 residues. Trimming shortened V by 1 base and J by 9 bases, and 13 bases separated the two germline ends. CDR3 region: CASSLGLDSTEQFF. CDR3 coding DNA: TGTGCCAGCAGCTTAGGGCTTGACAGCACTGAGCAGTTCTTC.

The gene calls are TRBV30 and TRBJ1-5, with TRBD1 matching over 8 bases. Germline V gives CDR1 GTSNPN, CDR2 SVGIG (reference sequence). The junction had 3 bases not matched to a gene; V was cut back by 1 base and J by 7 bases. The CDR3 runs to 13 residues. Here the CDR3 DNA reads TGTGCCTGGAGTGAACAGGGGGGGCAGCCCCAGCATTTT. It specifies CAWSEQGGQPQHF.

The chain carries TRBV7-2 and TRBJ2-7; 12 nucleotides line up with TRBD1. The CDR3 consists of 16 residues. From germline, CDR1 is SGHTA and CDR2 FQGNSA. Trimming took 6 bases from V and 4 from J; bases not matched to a gene: 10. DNA for the CDR3: TGTGCCAGCAGGAGGGAGGGGACAGGGGGCGGGTACGAGCAGTACTTC. It translates to CASRREGTGGGYEQYF.

The CDR3 loop reads CASSQVVGLSEQYF. The CDR3 region has the DNA TGCGCCAGCAGCCAAGTCGTTGGGCTGAGCGAGCAGTACTTC. The J gene is TRBJ2-7, the V gene TRBV4-1; D not certain. V gave up 1 base and J gave up 6 bases, with 13 bases separating them. CDR1 and CDR2 from the germline V gene are MGHRA and YSYEKL. This CDR3 has 14 residues.

The chain couples TRBV7-2 to TRBJ2-2; 12 bases match TRBD1. Germline V lookup: CDR1 SGHTA, CDR2 FQGNSA. The CDR3 length is 16 residues. The V and J ends lost 5 bases and 4 bases, in that order; junction bases with no gene match: 5. The CDR3 DNA sequence: TGTGCCAGCAGCGGGGACAGGGGGCGAATCACCGGGGAGCTGTTTTTT. This translates into CASSGDRGRITGELFF. Based on the CDR3 plus reference TRBV7-2 and TRBJ2-2, the full variable domain is GAGVSQSPSNKVTEKGKDVELRCDPISGHTALYWYRQSLGQGLEFLIYFQGNSAPDKSGLPSDRFSAERTGGSVSTLTIQRTQQEDSAVYLCASSGDRGRITGELFFGEGSRLTVL.

This clone is identified as medium-sized from frequency. This chain connects TRBV5-4 to TRBJ2-7, with 7 positions matching TRBD1. J gave up 3 bases and V 0 bases, and 3 bases lay outside the gene matches. The CDR3 length is 14 residues. Germline assignment: CDR1 SGHNT and CDR2 YYREEE (reference sequence). The CDR3 region has the DNA TGTGCCAGCAGCTTGGAACCAGGGGGCTACGAGCAGTACTTC. Residues: CASSLEPGGYEQYF. Looking up the rest from reference TRBV5-4 and TRBJ2-7 gives the full variable domain: ETGVTQSPTHLIKTRGQQVTLRCSSQSGHNTVSWYQQALGQGPQFIFQYYREEENGRGNFPPRFSGLQFPNYSSELNVNALELDDSALYLCASSLEPGGYEQYFGPGTRLTVT.

DNA for the CDR3: TGTGCTAGTGGTTTTACTTTACGGGCCGGGGAGCTGTTTTTT. This encodes CASGFTLRAGELFF. The J gene is TRBJ2-2, the V gene TRBV12-5; D ambiguous. The CDR3 runs 14 residues. CDR1 and CDR2 (germline): LGHNT, FRNRAP. The V end was cut by 3 bases, the J end by 6 bases, with 11 bases between. Full variable domain (missing parts from reference TRBV12-5 and TRBJ2-2): DARVTQTPRHKVTEMGQEVTMRCQPILGHNTVFWYRQTMMQGLELLAYFRNRAPLDDSGMPKDRFSAEMPDATLATLKIQPSEPRDSAVYFCASGFTLRAGELFFGEGSRLTVL.

The gene calls are TRBV6-6 and TRBJ1-2; no clear D gene. Germline V CDR1 and CDR2: MNHNY, SVGAGI (reference sequence). The CDR3 is 14 amino acids. V was clipped by 9 bases and J by 4 bases, with 18 bases between them. The CDR3 DNA sequence: TGTGCCAGTTCCAACCCACCAACCGGCTATGGCTACACCTTC. This translates into CASSNPPTGYGYTF.